Listed below are T cell receptor beta chains from one sample, sequenced in a study of T cell changes during pregnancy in multiple sclerosis. Method: immunoSEQ multiplex PCR; TCRdb's copy keeps in-frame clones and lacks some. The table includes some 68,000 clones, 92% detected once. Sample: peripheral blood, taken in the second trimester of pregnancy. The receptor source for this set is a female donor in good health, enrolled as a control in a pregnancy study. The CDR3 runs from the conserved cysteine through the conserved F or W. A D gene is named only where the DNA matches it firmly. Clone size is shown for a subset of rows, as once, few, many or a class of expanded clone.

clone_size | d_call | j_call | v_call | cdr3_nt | cdr3_aa
NA | NA | TRBJ2-7 | TRBV4-1 | TGCGCCAGCAGCCAAGAAATGGGGCTGATCTACGAGCAGTACTTC | CASSQEMGLIYEQYF
NA | TRBD2 | TRBJ2-5 | TRBV15 | TGTGCCACCAGCAGTCGGGGGGGTGGAGAGACCCAGTACTTC | CATSSRGGGETQYF
NA | NA | TRBJ1-5 | TRBV11-2 | TGTGCCAGCAGCTTAGATCGCGGAGGGTGGGATCAGCCCCAGCATTTT | CASSLDRGGWDQPQHF
NA | NA | TRBJ1-4 | TRBV9 | TGTGCCAGCAGCCCGCAGACAGGAATTAATGAAAAACTGTTTTTT | CASSPQTGINEKLFF
once | NA | TRBJ2-5 | TRBV12-5 | TGTGCTAGTGGTTTGGGACGATTCCGGGACACCTTACAAGAGACCCAGTACTTC | CASGLGRFRDTLQETQYF
NA | TRBD2 | TRBJ2-3 | TRBV19 | TGTGCCAGTAGTATTGCTAGCGGGAGTTCGACAGATACGCAGTATTTT | CASSIASGSSTDTQYF
NA | TRBD2 | TRBJ2-1 | TRBV5-4 | TGTGCCAGCAGCTTGGGGGGACTAGCGGGGATCAATGAGCAGTTCTTC | CASSLGGLAGINEQFF
NA | TRBD1 | TRBJ1-2 | TRBV29-1 | TGCAGCGTCCGGGACAGGTTAAACTATGGCTACACCTTC | CSVRDRLNYGYTF
NA | TRBD2 | TRBJ2-1 | TRBV28 | TGTGCCAGCAGTTTAGTCCGACTAGCGGTTCACAATGAGCAGTTCTTC | CASSLVRLAVHNEQFF
NA | TRBD1 | TRBJ2-7 | TRBV7-8 | TGTGCCAGCAGTGGCAGGGACGGGGACAGCTCCTACGAGCAGTACTTC | CASSGRDGDSSYEQYF
NA | NA | TRBJ2-1 | TRBV11-2 | TGTGCCAGCAGCTTCGACTCCCTTGACGGCTCCTACAATGAGCAGTTCTTC | CASSFDSLDGSYNEQFF
NA | TRBD1 | TRBJ1-5 | TRBV7-9 | TGTGCCAGCAGCCGCGGGACAGGGGATTACCAGCCCCAGCATTTT | CASSRGTGDYQPQHF
once | NA | TRBJ2-7 | TRBV2 | TGTGCCAGCAGCCTCCGGGGAGCTTACGAGCAGTACTTC | CASSLRGAYEQYF
once | NA | TRBJ2-7 | TRBV29-1 | TGCAGCGTTAGGGACTTAAGCTCCTACGAGCAGTACTTC | CSVRDLSSYEQYF
NA | TRBD1 | TRBJ2-5 | TRBV7-2 | TGTGCCAGCAGCTTGGGGACAGCTCAAGAGACCCAGTACTTC | CASSLGTAQETQYF
NA | TRBD2 | TRBJ2-7 | TRBV7-2 | TGTGCCAGCAGTCCTTGGGGAGGGCCCAGCTCCTACGAGCAGTACTTC | CASSPWGGPSSYEQYF
NA | NA | TRBJ2-3 | TRBV5-1 | TGCGCCAGCAGCTTTATCAGTACCACAGATACGCAGTATTTT | CASSFISTTDTQYF
NA | TRBD1 | TRBJ2-5 | TRBV5-1 | TGCGCCAGCAGCTTTAACCCGGCCAGACAGGGACGAAAAGAGACCCAGTACTTC | CASSFNPARQGRKETQYF
NA | NA | TRBJ2-7 | TRBV28 | TGTGCCAGCAGTTTAAGACAGCCCTACGAGCAGTACTTC | CASSLRQPYEQYF
NA | TRBD2 | TRBJ2-7 | TRBV6-1 | TGTGCCAGCAGTGAAGGGGGTGCCAGCGGGATACAGTACGAGCAGTACTTC | CASSEGGASGIQYEQYF
NA | TRBD1 | TRBJ2-5 | TRBV28 | TGTGCCAGCAGACCCGGGACAGGGTTAGAGACCCAGTACTTC | CASRPGTGLETQYF
NA | NA | TRBJ2-7 | TRBV2 | TGTGCCAGCAGTCTTCAGATTGATTTAGAGCAGTACTTC | CASSLQIDLEQYF
NA | NA | TRBJ1-5 | TRBV9 | TGTGCCAGCAGCGTAGCACCAGGGGAAAATCAGCCCCAGCATTTT | CASSVAPGENQPQHF
NA | TRBD1 | TRBJ2-7 | TRBV5-1 | TGCGCCAGCAGCGTAGGACAGGGGTTCGGCGAGCAGTACTTC | CASSVGQGFGEQYF
once | TRBD1 | TRBJ1-5 | TRBV19 | TGTGCCAGTAGTACCCGCAAGGACAGGGCGGTCGGGCAGCCCCAGCATTTT | CASSTRKDRAVGQPQHF
NA | NA | TRBJ1-5 | TRBV5-6 | TGTGCCAGCAGCTCCAGAGGGGACTACAATCAGCCCCAGCATTTT | CASSSRGDYNQPQHF
once | TRBD1 | TRBJ2-7 | TRBV28 | TGTGCCAGCAGTAGGACAGGGGCGGACGAGCAGTACTTC | CASSRTGADEQYF
NA | TRBD1 | TRBJ1-2 | TRBV27 | TGTGCCAGCAGTTTGGCCGGGACAGGGGGCTTAGGCTACACCTTC | CASSLAGTGGLGYTF
NA | NA | TRBJ2-7 | TRBV11-2 | TGTGCCAGCAGCCTCCGTGGGCCCTCCTACGAGCAGTACTTC | CASSLRGPSYEQYF
once | TRBD1 | TRBJ2-7 | TRBV6-1 | TGTGCCAGCAGTGAAAAGCCAACAGGGGGCAGATACGAGCAGTACTTC | CASSEKPTGGRYEQYF
NA | NA | TRBJ2-5 | TRBV9 | TGTGCCAGCAGCGTAGTGGCTCGAGCGGACCACCAAGAGACCCAGTACTTC | CASSVVARADHQETQYF
NA | NA | TRBJ1-5 | TRBV7-9 | TGTGCCAGCAGCGGACAAGGCTTAGCCCAGCATTTT | CASSGQGLAQHF
once | NA | TRBJ2-3 | TRBV5-6 | TGTGCCAGCAGCCTGCAGAATACGCAGTATTTT | CASSLQNTQYF
NA | NA | TRBJ1-2 | TRBV2 | TGTGCCAGCGGACAGACCTACTATGGCTACACCTTC | CASGQTYYGYTF
few | TRBD1 | TRBJ1-6 | TRBV6-1 | TGTGCCAGCAGTGAAGGGGGACAGGGGGCTTCACCCCTCCACTTT | CASSEGGQGASPLHF
once | TRBD1 | TRBJ1-5 | TRBV6-6 | TGTGCCAGCAGTCAGCCGGGACAGGGTGTTCAGCCCCAGCATTTT | CASSQPGQGVQPQHF
NA | NA | TRBJ2-1 | TRBV25-1 | TGTGCCAGCAGTGCCCCGGGACTCCACAATGAGCAGTTCTTC | CASSAPGLHNEQFF
NA | TRBD1 | TRBJ2-7 | TRBV28 | TGTGCCAGTCAGGACAGGGGGCATCACGAGCAGTACTTC | CASQDRGHHEQYF
NA | TRBD1 | TRBJ1-2 | TRBV4-1 | TGCGCCAGCAGCCAAGGCGCCGGGACAGGGAATGGCTACACCTTC | CASSQGAGTGNGYTF
once | NA | TRBJ2-1 | TRBV28 | TGTGCCAGCAGCTTGCGGGGCGGGGATGAGCAGTTCTTC | CASSLRGGDEQFF
NA | NA | TRBJ2-7 | TRBV7-9 | TGTGCCAGCAGCTATGGTAGGGGGAGGGCCAACGAGCAGTACTTC | CASSYGRGRANEQYF
NA | NA | TRBJ2-1 | TRBV6-6 | TGTGCCAGCGAAATAGCAGATTACAATGAGCAGTTCTTC | CASEIADYNEQFF
NA | TRBD2 | TRBJ2-5 | TRBV7-2 | TGTGCCAGCAGCGGGAGGGGAAAGACCCAGTACTTC | CASSGRGKTQYF
NA | NA | TRBJ1-5 | TRBV30 | TGTGCCTGGGGAAGGGGTTTTCAGCCCCAGCATTTT | CAWGRGFQPQHF
once | TRBD1 | TRBJ1-2 | TRBV30 | TGTGCCTGGAGTGTACTTGGACAGGGGAATGGCTACACCTTC | CAWSVLGQGNGYTF
NA | NA | TRBJ2-7 | TRBV28 | TGTGCCAGCAGTTTACTTATGGGGGGTAGCGTCTACGAGCAGTACTTC | CASSLLMGGSVYEQYF
NA | NA | TRBJ2-6 | TRBV28 | TGTGCCAGCAGCCCCGGACAGTCTGGGGCCAACGTCCTGACTTTC | CASSPGQSGANVLTF
NA | NA | TRBJ2-1 | TRBV28 | TGTGCCAGCAGTTTATTGGGGGGAAGGAAGAGAAATGAGCAGTTCTTC | CASSLLGGRKRNEQFF
NA | NA | TRBJ1-1 | TRBV5-1 | TGCGCCAGCAGCCCACAGGTGACGAACACTGAAGCTTTCTTT | CASSPQVTNTEAFF
NA | TRBD2 | TRBJ2-1 | TRBV28 | TGTGCCAGCAGCTTTACTAGCGGAAGGGATGAGCAGTTCTTC | CASSFTSGRDEQFF
NA | TRBD2 | TRBJ2-7 | TRBV19 | TGTGCCAGTAGTCCCGCTAGCGGGCGAAGCTCCTACGAGCAGTACTTC | CASSPASGRSSYEQYF
NA | TRBD1 | TRBJ2-7 | TRBV27 | TGTGCCAGCACCGCGGTAGGGGGCGACTACGAGCAGTACTTC | CASTAVGGDYEQYF
few | TRBD2 | TRBJ2-7 | TRBV30 | TGTGCCTGGAGTCACGGGCGGGGACTAGCGGGTTCCTACGAGCAGTACTTC | CAWSHGRGLAGSYEQYF
NA | NA | TRBJ2-7 | TRBV5-1 | TGCGCCAGTAAAATGGGTCCGGGGGAAATCTACGAGCAGTACTTC | CASKMGPGEIYEQYF
NA | TRBD1 | TRBJ2-7 | TRBV5-1 | TGCGCCAGCACCCCAACCGGGACAGGGTTGAACGAGCAGTACTTC | CASTPTGTGLNEQYF
NA | NA | TRBJ2-1 | TRBV4-3 | TGCGCCAGCAGCCAGGGGCAGGTTAATGAGCAGTTCTTC | CASSQGQVNEQFF
NA | TRBD2 | TRBJ2-5 | TRBV4-2 | TGTGCCAGCGGGGGGGGATTAGCCGGTATGGGAGAGACCCAGTACTTC | CASGGGLAGMGETQYF
NA | NA | TRBJ2-1 | TRBV7-9 | TGTGCCAGCGAGGGGGGGAGACTAGCCCGGGGAGATGAGCAGTTCTTC | CASEGGRLARGDEQFF
NA | TRBD1 | TRBJ2-1 | TRBV5-1 | TGCGCCAGCAGCTTGGTGCCAGGGGGCAGTGGCTACAATGAGCAGTTCTTC | CASSLVPGGSGYNEQFF